What follows are 28 T cell receptor beta chains derived from one specimen sequenced in a study of blood T cells in healthy people across ages. A second PCR of roughly 7 to 11 cycles used a sample-barcoded 5' primer and a J-beta primer mix. TCRdb re-analysed the 5' RACE reads in MiXCR, keeping a single row per CDR3 protein. Of about 780,000 distinct CDR3 sequences listed, approximately 59% are singletons. The specimen was blood. Receptor source: a man aged 25-45 years in good health.

This chain links TRBV7-8 with TRBJ1-4, with D possibly TRBD1 on 6 matching bases. With 7 bases removed from V and 6 bases from J, the gap between germline ends came to 21 bases. The CDR3 covers 16 residues. Germline loops: CDR1 SGHVS, CDR2 FQNEAQ. CDR3 in DNA: TGTGCCAGCACCCCTTACCGCACAGGGAGGGATGAAAAACTGTTTTTT. It encodes CASTPYRTGRDEKLFF.

The chain recombines TRBV9 with TRBJ2-1; D may be TRBD1 or TRBD2 (6 bases each). V shed 0 bases and J shed 7 bases, with 14 bases lying between them. Looked up from germline, CDR1 is SGDLS and CDR2 is YYNGEE. The CDR3 loop spans 15 amino acids. The chain's CDR3 is CASSVGGAHQNEQFF. CDR3 DNA sequence: TGTGCCAGCAGCGTAGGGGGGGCGCACCAAAATGAGCAGTTCTTC. Full variable domain (outside the CDR3, taken from reference TRBV9 and TRBJ2-1): DSGVTQTPKHLITATGQRVTLRCSPRSGDLSVYWYQQSLDQGLQFLIQYYNGEERAKGNILERFSAQQFPDLHSELNLSSLELGDSALYFCASSVGGAHQNEQFFGPGTRLTVL.

The V and J genes are TRBV4-1 and TRBJ2-3; D unresolved. CDR3 length: 15 residues. Germline CDR1 reads MGHRA; CDR2 reads YSYEKL. V lost 0 bases to trimming and J lost 11 bases, with 18 bases between them. The CDR3 nucleotides are TGCGCCAGCAGCCAAGAGGGTACTACGGTTGCAGGGCAGTATTTT. This codes for CASSQEGTTVAGQYF.

The CDR3 is CSASPGTSGSNEQYF. The CDR3 DNA follows: TGCAGTGCTAGTCCCGGGACTAGCGGGTCCAATGAGCAGTACTTC. The rearrangement uses TRBV20-1 and TRBJ2-5; 12 nucleotides agree with TRBD2. This CDR3 spans 15 amino acids. V lost 3 bases, J lost 11 bases, and 13 bases stayed unmatched. Per the germline V gene, CDR1 is DFQATT and CDR2 is SNEGSKA (reference sequence).

The rearrangement links TRBV10-3 to TRBJ2-3; TRBD2 agrees at 13 bases. CDR1 and CDR2 (germline): ENHRY, SYGVKD. CDR3 size: 15 residues. The ends lost 2 bases at V and 4 bases at J; junction bases unmatched: 0. Here the CDR3 DNA reads TGTGCCATCAGTGAGACTAGCGGGGGGGCAGATACGCAGTATTTT. Amino acid sequence: CAISETSGGADTQYF.

The chain's CDR3 is CASSHGQGYNSPLHF. The CDR3 DNA reads as TGTGCCAGCAGCCATGGACAGGGCTATAATTCACCCCTCCACTTT. This rearrangement joins TRBV5-6 to TRBJ1-6, with 8 bases that match TRBD1. The CDR3 has 15 amino acids. Germline values: CDR1 SGHDT, CDR2 YYEEEE. Trimming cost V 4 bases and J 3 bases; bases outside gene matches: 3.

This clonotype was observed a few times. The chain uses TRBV15 and TRBJ2-5; D is uncertain. Germline V gene data show CDR1 as LNHNV and CDR2 as YYDKDF (reference sequence). This CDR3 is built from 12 residues. The V end was cut by 0 bases, the J end by 5 bases, with 4 bases between. The CDR3 DNA follows: TGTGCCACCAGCAGAGATCAGGAGACCCAGTACTTC. Amino acid sequence: CATSRDQETQYF.

For the CDR3, the DNA is TGCGCCAGCATGGAGACATCGAACACTGAAGCTTTCTTT. It is translated as CASMETSNTEAFF. The gene calls are TRBV5-1 and TRBJ1-1; D is unresolved. The germline V and J ends were trimmed by 6 bases and 1 base, with 10 bases remaining between them. Per the germline V gene, CDR1 is SGHRS and CDR2 is YFSETQ. This CDR3 has 13 residues.

The chain uses TRBV20-1 and TRBJ1-1; D uncertain. CDR1 DFQATT and CDR2 SNEGSKA come from the germline V gene (reference sequence). There are 13 residues in the CDR3. V was cut by 1 base and J by 7 bases, with 13 bases left in between. The DNA of the CDR3 is TGCAGTGCTAGAGTAGTGGCCGGGTATGAAGCTTTCTTT. Its translation: CSARVVAGYEAFF.

This chain uses TRBV14 with TRBJ1-2; D might be TRBD1 (5 bases). V was pared by 7 bases and J by 6 bases, with 21 bases between. Germline V CDR1 and CDR2: SGHDN, FVKESK. CDR3 length equals 15 residues. CDR3 amino acids: CASTPIRGKDDGYTF. The CDR3 coding sequence is TGTGCCAGCACCCCCATAAGGGGAAAGGACGATGGCTACACCTTC.

This clonotype turned up a few times. CDR3 bases: TGTGCCAGCAGCCCCCTTCAGAGGACAGGGATCTACGAGCAGTACTTC. Protein product: CASSPLQRTGIYEQYF. This chain joins TRBV11-2 and TRBJ2-4, with TRBD1 matching over 8 bases. The J call may be mistaken, given a closer DNA end match to TRBJ2-7. The length of the CDR3 is 16 residues. CDR1 and CDR2 (germline): SGHAT, FQNNGV.

This clonotype was detected many times. The rearrangement uses TRBV7-9 and TRBJ1-4; D is perhaps TRBD1 (6 bases). Per germline, CDR1 SEHNR and CDR2 FQNEAQ (reference sequence). The CDR3 runs 13 residues. V lost 0 bases and J 8 bases, leaving 7 bases between the germline ends. The CDR3 coding sequence is TGTGCCAGCAGCTTAGCGAGGGGGGAAAAACTGTTTTTT. This gives the protein CASSLARGEKLFF.

The chain employs TRBV12-3 or TRBV12-4 and TRBJ2-7; 7 nucleotides agree with TRBD1. V trimming: 5 bases; J trimming: 10 bases; junction bases outside the gene matches: 5. This CDR3 has 11 residues. CDR3 coding DNA: TGTGCCAGCAGTACTACAGGGGCCCAGTACTTC. It specifies CASSTTGAQYF.

This rearrangement joins TRBV4-3 to TRBJ2-1, with 7 bases fitting TRBD1. The germline V gene encodes CDR1 LGHNA and CDR2 YSLEER. This CDR3 comprises 16 residues. V lost 7 bases and J lost 4; bases outside the gene matches: 13. The CDR3 nucleotides are TGCGCCAGCACCAAGAATAGGGGGCGAAGGTACAATGAGCAGTTCTTC. Protein: CASTKNRGRRYNEQFF.

The chain combines TRBV2 with TRBJ2-3; TRBD1 matches 8 bases. Germline CDR1 SNHLY, CDR2 FYNNEI. Trimming cost V 7 bases and J 4 bases; bases outside gene matches: 10. This CDR3 has 15 amino acids. This CDR3 reads CASIGDRSRADTQYF. CDR3 sequence (DNA): TGTGCCAGCATTGGGGACAGGTCTAGGGCAGATACGCAGTATTTT.

V gene TRBV6-2 or TRBV6-3 combines with J gene TRBJ1-2; 7 bases map to TRBD1. The length of the CDR3 is 13 residues. Germline V CDR1 and CDR2: MNHEY, SVGEGT. The V segment lost 7 bases and the J segment 2 bases; nucleotides outside the gene matches: 4. As DNA, the CDR3 is TGTGCCAGCAAGACAGGGTTCAACTATGGCTACACCTTC. Amino acid sequence: CASKTGFNYGYTF.

This clonotype was counted a few times. V gene TRBV20-1 combines with J gene TRBJ2-7; 9 positions match TRBD1. V dropped 6 bases and J dropped 5; count of bases not matched to a gene: 11. CDR1 DFQATT and CDR2 SNEGSKA come from the germline V gene (reference sequence). This CDR3 spans 14 amino acids. The CDR3 sequence: CSAPADRGGNEQYF. The CDR3 DNA is TGCAGTGCACCTGCGGACAGGGGAGGGAACGAGCAGTACTTC.

V usage is TRBV27 and J usage is TRBJ2-7; perhaps TRBD1 as D (6 bases). The germline CDR1 and CDR2 sequences are MNHEY and SMNVEV (reference sequence). CDR3 size: 16 residues. V was shortened by 2 bases and J by 0 bases, with 14 bases between the two germline ends. The CDR3 coding sequence is TGTGCCAGCAGTTTACAGGGGACCCTTACCTCCTACGAGCAGTACTTC. Translating it yields CASSLQGTLTSYEQYF.

The chain is built from TRBV5-1 and TRBJ2-2, with a possible D match to TRBD2 (5 bases). Germline loops: CDR1 SGHRS, CDR2 YFSETQ. There are 16 residues in the CDR3. V shed 4 bases and J shed 0 bases, with 13 bases lying between them. This CDR3 reads CASSRRESANTGELFF. The DNA for the CDR3 is TGCGCCAGCAGCCGTAGGGAGAGCGCGAACACCGGGGAGCTGTTTTTT.

This clonotype has only one observation. This chain connects TRBV9 to TRBJ2-3; 7 bases are a match to TRBD2. Per germline, CDR1 SGDLS and CDR2 YYNGEE. With V trimmed by 0 bases and J by 2 bases, 6 bases remained unmatched. The CDR3 is 16 residues long. The CDR3, as DNA: TGTGCCAGCAGCGTAGCCCCAGCGGGACCCACAGATACGCAGTATTTT. It translates to CASSVAPAGPTDTQYF.

This clonotype occurred once. A much larger clone differs by one base, so this may be a read error. The J gene is TRBJ2-4, the V gene TRBV5-1, with D tentatively TRBD1 or TRBD2 (5 bases each). Deletions cut 4 bases from V and 13 bases from J, with 21 bases between. Germline V gives CDR1 SGHRS, CDR2 YFSETQ. The CDR3 contains 14 residues. The CDR3 coding sequence is TGCGCCAGCAGCCCGATGAGGGGACGGAATGAGCAGTACTTC. It is translated as CASSPMRGRNEQYF.

This clonotype was recorded a few times. The gene calls are TRBV7-2 and TRBJ2-1; TRBD2 aligns across 12 bases. With 6 bases clipped from V and 10 bases from J, the junction kept 13 bases outside the gene matches. Germline assignment: CDR1 SGHTA and CDR2 FQGNSA. CDR3 length: 16 amino acids. Here the CDR3 DNA reads TGTGCCAGCAGGAAAGGGCCTAGCGGGGGGGCCTTGGAGCAGTTCTTC. Protein: CASRKGPSGGALEQFF.

V usage is TRBV10-3 and J usage is TRBJ2-1; perhaps D is TRBD1 or TRBD2 (6 bases each). Deletions cut 4 bases from V and 10 bases from J, with 17 bases between. The CDR3 sequence is 14 residues long. The germline gives CDR1 ENHRY, CDR2 SYGVKD. CDR3 sequence (DNA): TGTGCCATCAGTGGAGGGTGGGGGGCCGGGGAGCAGTTCTTC. This gives the protein CAISGGWGAGEQFF.

The chain joins TRBV7-3 to TRBJ2-5; TRBD1 aligns across 9 bases. CDR3 length: 15 amino acids. Germline lookup yields CDR1 SGHTA and CDR2 FQGTGA. V gave up 5 bases and J gave up 2 bases; unmatched junction bases: 6. CDR3 protein: CASSPLGTGQETQYF. As DNA, the CDR3 is TGTGCCAGCAGCCCTCTTGGGACAGGGCAAGAGACCCAGTACTTC. The full variable domain, in which reference TRBV7-3 and TRBJ2-5 provide the parts outside the CDR3, is GAGVSQTPSNKVTEKGKYVELRCDPISGHTALYWYRQSLGQGPEFLIYFQGTGAADDSGLPNDRFFAVRPEGSVSTLKIQRTERGDSAVYLCASSPLGTGQETQYFGPGTRLLVL.

This chain connects TRBV6-5 to TRBJ2-3, with a weak D call TRBD1 (5 bases). The CDR3 spans 15 residues. CDR1 and CDR2 (germline): MNHEY, SVGAGI. The V gene lost 11 bases and the J gene lost 1 base, with 19 bases spanning the gap. CDR3 region: CARKHLQGGTDTQYF. DNA for the CDR3: TGTGCCCGAAAACACCTGCAGGGTGGCACAGATACGCAGTATTTT.

CDR3 nucleotide sequence: TGTGCCAGCAGCTTAGGGACGGGGGGGTTGGAGACCCAGTACTTC. It specifies CASSLGTGGLETQYF. The V call is TRBV11-2, the J call TRBJ2-5; 8 bases are a match to TRBD2. Germline lookup yields CDR1 SGHAT and CDR2 FQNNGV. J lost 5 bases, V lost 1 base, and 6 bases had no gene match. CDR3 length equals 15 residues. Full variable domain (rest looked up from reference TRBV11-2 and TRBJ2-5): EAGVAQSPRYKIIEKRQSVAFWCNPISGHATLYWYQQILGQGPKLLIQFQNNGVVDDSQLPKDRFSAERLKGVDSTLKIQPAKLEDSAVYLCASSLGTGGLETQYFGPGTRLLVL.

The sample holds one count of this clonotype. The rearrangement joins TRBV12-3 or TRBV12-4 to TRBJ2-4; unclear D gene. Trimming pared 8 bases from V and 0 bases from J, leaving 14 bases between. The CDR3 has 15 amino acids. The DNA of the CDR3 is TGTGCCAGCGAGCTAGGAACCCTAGCCAAAAACATTCAGTACTTC. This encodes CASELGTLAKNIQYF.

The CDR3 bases are TGCAGTGCTAGAGCCCTAGGACTAGCGGTCCCAGATACGCAGTATTTT. It yields the protein CSARALGLAVPDTQYF. V is TRBV20-1 and J is TRBJ2-3; 10 nucleotides match TRBD2. Trimming at V came to 1 base and at J to 4 bases, leaving 8 bases not matched to a gene. The length of the CDR3 is 16 residues. Germline CDR1 reads DFQATT; CDR2 reads SNEGSKA (reference sequence).